The rows below give T cell receptor beta chains drawn from one sample of a study of cytomegalovirus exposure and HLA in healthy donors. TCRdb's table, derived via immunoSEQ multiplex PCR, lists solely in-frame clones and lacks some. This repertoire shows roughly 180,000 clones, 75% found once; its top ten account for approximately 2.4%. The sequenced sample consisted of PBMCs. The source of these receptors is a female donor in good health and CMV-seronegative. The CDR3 runs from the conserved cysteine through the conserved F or W. Each record gives: V gene, clone size, J gene, D gene, CDR3 DNA, CDR3 protein. D genes are given only for firm matches. Some rows have no size entry. The others give once, few or many, or a class for an expanded clone.

TRBV9,NA,TRBJ1-1,NA,TGTGCCAGCAGCCCCAGGGGTCAAAACACTGAAGCTTTCTTT,CASSPRGQNTEAFF
TRBV7-2,once,TRBJ2-2,TRBD2,TGTGCCAGCAGCTTCCGGGGGACTAGCGGGGGGGCCGGGGAGCTGTTTTTT,CASSFRGTSGGAGELFF
TRBV20-1,NA,TRBJ1-2,NA,TGCAGTGCTTACGACGAGGGTGGCTACACCTTC,CSAYDEGGYTF
TRBV6-1,NA,TRBJ1-2,NA,TGTGCCAGCAGTGGGACAGCTCTTTATGGCTACACCTTC,CASSGTALYGYTF
TRBV27,NA,TRBJ1-1,NA,TGTGCCAGCAGTTTAGTGGCAGGGCGGAACACTGAAGCTTTCTTT,CASSLVAGRNTEAFF
TRBV10-3,NA,TRBJ1-4,TRBD1,TGTGCCGCCTCTGAGGGGACAGTTGCCGAAAAACTGTTTTTT,CAASEGTVAEKLFF
TRBV2,NA,TRBJ2-5,TRBD2,TGTGCCAGCGGGACTAGCGGGGGGGTGGGAGAGACCCAGTACTTC,CASGTSGGVGETQYF
TRBV7-2,NA,TRBJ2-5,TRBD2,TGTGCCAGCAGCCAACTAGCGGGGGGGCCGGAGACCCAGTACTTC,CASSQLAGGPETQYF
TRBV7-2,NA,TRBJ1-5,TRBD1,TGTGCCAGCAGCTTAGGAAGGGACAGGGGAGAGACCCAGCATTTT,CASSLGRDRGETQHF
TRBV2,NA,TRBJ2-1,TRBD2,TGTGCCAGCAGTGGCTTGAATCGGGATAGCGGGAGGACCTACAATGAGCAGTTCTTC,CASSGLNRDSGRTYNEQFF
TRBV4-1,NA,TRBJ1-4,NA,TGCGCCAGCAGCCAAACCCCGGGAGCGGGACGCAAACTGTTTTTT,CASSQTPGAGRKLFF
TRBV7-2,once,TRBJ1-4,NA,TGTGCCAGTAGAAAGCAGGCAACTAATGAAAAACTGTTTTTT,CASRKQATNEKLFF
TRBV2,NA,TRBJ2-3,TRBD2,TGTGCCACCCTCGCTCAACGGGGGGGCGGTACGCAGTATTTT,CATLAQRGGGTQYF
TRBV7-3,NA,TRBJ2-7,NA,TGTGCCAGCAGCCTCTCGCCAGGGGCCTACGAGCAGTACTTC,CASSLSPGAYEQYF
TRBV27,NA,TRBJ2-3,TRBD2,TGTGCCACCAAACTAGCGGGGGGCGATACGCAGTATTTT,CATKLAGGDTQYF
TRBV15,NA,TRBJ2-2,NA,TGTGCCACCAGCAGAGATGGGGGAGGCGGGGAGCTGTTTTTT,CATSRDGGGGELFF
TRBV29-1,once,TRBJ2-5,TRBD1,TGCAGCGTTAACAGGGGTTCGGGTCAAGAGACCCAGTACTTC,CSVNRGSGQETQYF
TRBV30,NA,TRBJ2-7,TRBD1,TGTGCCTGGAACAGGGGAAAGTACGAGCAGTACTTC,CAWNRGKYEQYF
TRBV7-9,NA,TRBJ1-4,NA,TGTGCCAGCAGCGATAGGGGCGGAGTATCTAATGAAAAACTGTTTTTT,CASSDRGGVSNEKLFF
TRBV7-6,NA,TRBJ1-1,TRBD1,TGTGCCAGCAGTTTACAGGGGGCGAACACTGAAGCTTTCTTT,CASSLQGANTEAFF
TRBV2,NA,TRBJ1-5,TRBD1,TGTGCCAGCAAAACGGGACAGACAAGGGGCAATCAGCCCCAGCATTTT,CASKTGQTRGNQPQHF
TRBV5-6,NA,TRBJ1-1,NA,TGTGCCAGCACCGTACGATGGGGCGGAACTGAAGCTTTCTTT,CASTVRWGGTEAFF
TRBV5-1,NA,TRBJ2-7,NA,TGCGCCAGCAGCCGGACCAGGGGCGGGTCCTACGAGCAGTACTTC,CASSRTRGGSYEQYF
TRBV6-5,few,TRBJ2-7,NA,TGTGCCAGCAGTTACCCCTCCGGGTCCCCTTTGGGCGAGCAGTACTTC,CASSYPSGSPLGEQYF
TRBV5-1,once,TRBJ1-1,NA,TGCGCCAGCAGCTTGGTCGGGTTTGAGGACACTGAAGCTTTCTTT,CASSLVGFEDTEAFF
TRBV6-1,few,TRBJ1-2,TRBD1,TGTGCCAGCAGTGAGACAGGGGACTATGGCTACACCTTC,CASSETGDYGYTF
TRBV15,NA,TRBJ1-1,TRBD1,TGTGCCACCAGCAGAGCAAGGGGGCGGACTGAAGCTTTCTTT,CATSRARGRTEAFF